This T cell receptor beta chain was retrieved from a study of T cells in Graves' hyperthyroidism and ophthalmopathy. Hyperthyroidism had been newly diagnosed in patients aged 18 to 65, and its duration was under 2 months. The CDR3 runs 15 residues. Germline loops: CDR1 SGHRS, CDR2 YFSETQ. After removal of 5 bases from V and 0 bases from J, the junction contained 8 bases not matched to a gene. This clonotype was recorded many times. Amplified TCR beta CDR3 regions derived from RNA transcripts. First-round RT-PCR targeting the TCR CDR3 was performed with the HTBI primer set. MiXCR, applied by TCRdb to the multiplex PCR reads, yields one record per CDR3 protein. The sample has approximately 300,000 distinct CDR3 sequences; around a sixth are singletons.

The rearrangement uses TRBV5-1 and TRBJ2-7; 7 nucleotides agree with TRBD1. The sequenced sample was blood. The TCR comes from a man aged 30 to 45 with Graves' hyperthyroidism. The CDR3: CASSYGTANSYEQYF. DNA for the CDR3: TGCGCCAGCAGTTATGGGACAGCGAACTCCTACGAGCAGTACTTC.